This T cell receptor beta chain was recovered during a study of shared clonotypes between healthy human individuals. Broader study findings: Estimated richness values were generally larger in naive subsets than in memory subsets. Clonotype sharing among donors, it was expected, would be affected by sequencing depth.

The CDR3 runs 12 residues. The germline gives CDR1 SGDLS, CDR2 YYNGEE. V dropped 7 bases and J dropped 1 base, with 8 bases sitting between them. As concerns this clone: The antigen remains unidentified.

Clones were read by immunoSEQ multiplex PCR, and TCRdb kept only the in-frame ones, dropping some. The sample records 950,000 to 1,100,000 clones, under 80% being singletons. This chain links TRBV9 with TRBJ1-1; D gene ambiguous. What was sequenced was memory CD4+ T cells sorted from blood. Subset meaning: CD45RA-negative fraction. This receptor was taken from a young man in good health. CDR3 coding DNA: TGTGCCAGCTCGCGGGGGAACACTGAAGCTTTCTTT. Encoded protein: CASSRGNTEAFF.